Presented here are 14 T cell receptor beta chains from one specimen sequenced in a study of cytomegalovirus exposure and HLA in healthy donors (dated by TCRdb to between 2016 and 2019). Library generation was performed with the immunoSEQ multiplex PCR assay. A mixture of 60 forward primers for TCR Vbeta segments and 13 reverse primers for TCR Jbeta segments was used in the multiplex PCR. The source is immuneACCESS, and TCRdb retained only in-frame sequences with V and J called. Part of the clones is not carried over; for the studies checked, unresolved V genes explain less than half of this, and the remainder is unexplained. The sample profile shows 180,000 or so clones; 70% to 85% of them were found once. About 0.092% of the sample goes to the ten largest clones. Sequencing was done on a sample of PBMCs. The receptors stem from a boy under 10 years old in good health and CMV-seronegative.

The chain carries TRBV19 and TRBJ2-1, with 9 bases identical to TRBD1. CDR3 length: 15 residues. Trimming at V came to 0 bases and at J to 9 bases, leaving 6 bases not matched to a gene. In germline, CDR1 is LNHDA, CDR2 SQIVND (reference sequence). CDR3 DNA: TGTGCCAGTAGTATAGATACCGGGACAGGGACTGAGCAGTTCTTC. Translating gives CASSIDTGTGTEQFF.

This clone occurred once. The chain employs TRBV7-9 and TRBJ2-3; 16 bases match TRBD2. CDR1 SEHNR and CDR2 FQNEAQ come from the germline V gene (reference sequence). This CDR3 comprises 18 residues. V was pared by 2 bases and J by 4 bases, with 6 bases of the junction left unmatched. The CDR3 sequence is CASSLPLGLAGGSDTQYF. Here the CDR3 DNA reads TGTGCCAGCAGCTTACCCCTGGGACTAGCGGGGGGGTCAGATACGCAGTATTTT.

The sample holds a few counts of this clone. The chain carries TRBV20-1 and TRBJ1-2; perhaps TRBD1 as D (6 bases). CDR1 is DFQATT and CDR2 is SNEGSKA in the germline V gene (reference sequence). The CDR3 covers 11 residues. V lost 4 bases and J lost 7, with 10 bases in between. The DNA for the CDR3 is TGCAGTGCTACAGGGGCTCGTGGCTACACCTTC. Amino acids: CSATGARGYTF.

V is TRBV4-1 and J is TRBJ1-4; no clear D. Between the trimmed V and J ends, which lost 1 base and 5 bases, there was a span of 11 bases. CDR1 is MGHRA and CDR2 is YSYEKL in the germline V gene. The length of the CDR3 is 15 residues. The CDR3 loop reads CASSQVPGINEKLFF. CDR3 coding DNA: TGCGCCAGCAGCCAAGTGCCAGGAATAAATGAAAAACTGTTTTTT.

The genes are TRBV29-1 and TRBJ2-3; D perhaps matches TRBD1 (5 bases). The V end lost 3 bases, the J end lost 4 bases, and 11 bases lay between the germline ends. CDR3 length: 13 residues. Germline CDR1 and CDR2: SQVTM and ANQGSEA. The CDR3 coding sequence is TGCAGCGTTGAGTTGGGCAGGGCAGATACGCAGTATTTT. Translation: CSVELGRADTQYF.

CDR3 loop: CASSFYFQTNYGYTF. In nucleotides, the CDR3 is TGTGCCAGCAGCTTTTATTTCCAGACTAACTATGGCTACACCTTC. This rearrangement joins TRBV5-4 to TRBJ1-2; no definite D call. V lost 2 bases and J 0 bases, leaving 11 bases between the germline ends. Germline V gives CDR1 SGHNT, CDR2 YYREEE (reference sequence). The CDR3 contains 15 residues.

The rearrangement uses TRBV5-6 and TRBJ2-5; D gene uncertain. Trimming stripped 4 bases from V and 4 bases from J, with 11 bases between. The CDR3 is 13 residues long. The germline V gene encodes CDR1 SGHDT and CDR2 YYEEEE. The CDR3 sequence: CASSPQARETQYF. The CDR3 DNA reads TGTGCCAGCAGCCCCCAGGCGAGAGAGACCCAGTACTTC.

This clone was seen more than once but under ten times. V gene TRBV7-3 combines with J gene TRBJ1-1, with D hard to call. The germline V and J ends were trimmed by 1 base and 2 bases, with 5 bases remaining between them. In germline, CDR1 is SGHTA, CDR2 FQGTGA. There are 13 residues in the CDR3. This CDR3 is CASSLNSNTEAFF. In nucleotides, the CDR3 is TGTGCCAGCAGCTTAAACAGCAACACTGAAGCTTTCTTT.

The CDR3 loop reads CASRDRVTEAFF. CDR3 nucleotides: TGTGCCAGCCGGGACAGGGTAACTGAAGCTTTCTTT. This rearrangement joins TRBV19 to TRBJ1-1; 9 positions match TRBD1. Germline CDR1 and CDR2: LNHDA and SQIVND (reference sequence). The ends lost 9 bases at V and 5 bases at J; junction bases unmatched: 4. The CDR3 runs to 12 residues.

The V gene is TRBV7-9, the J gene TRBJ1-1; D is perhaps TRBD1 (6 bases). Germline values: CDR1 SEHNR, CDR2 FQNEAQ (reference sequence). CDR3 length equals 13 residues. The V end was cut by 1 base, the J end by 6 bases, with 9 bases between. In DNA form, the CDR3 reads TGTGCCAGCAGCTTAGTTGGACAGCCTGAAGCTTTCTTT. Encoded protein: CASSLVGQPEAFF.

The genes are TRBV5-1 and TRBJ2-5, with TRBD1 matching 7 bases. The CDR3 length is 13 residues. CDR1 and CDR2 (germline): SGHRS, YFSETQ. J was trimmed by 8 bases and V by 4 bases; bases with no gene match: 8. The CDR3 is CASSLDRVATQYF. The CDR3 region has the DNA TGCGCCAGCAGCCTAGACAGGGTGGCCACCCAGTACTTC.

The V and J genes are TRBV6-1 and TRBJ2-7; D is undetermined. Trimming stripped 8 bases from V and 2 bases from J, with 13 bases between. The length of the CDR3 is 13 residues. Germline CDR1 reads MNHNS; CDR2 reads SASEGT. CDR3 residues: CASRGSPAYEQYF. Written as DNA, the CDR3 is TGTGCCAGCCGTGGTTCTCCAGCCTACGAGCAGTACTTC.

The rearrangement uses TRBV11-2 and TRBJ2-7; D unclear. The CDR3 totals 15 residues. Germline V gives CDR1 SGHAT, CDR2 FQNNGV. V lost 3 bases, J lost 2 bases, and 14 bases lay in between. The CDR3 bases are TGTGCCAGCAGCTTCTCGTTCGTGGCCCCCTACGAGCAGTACTTC. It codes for CASSFSFVAPYEQYF. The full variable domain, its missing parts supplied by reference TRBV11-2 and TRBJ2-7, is EAGVAQSPRYKIIEKRQSVAFWCNPISGHATLYWYQQILGQGPKLLIQFQNNGVVDDSQLPKDRFSAERLKGVDSTLKIQPAKLEDSAVYLCASSFSFVAPYEQYFGPGTRLTVT.

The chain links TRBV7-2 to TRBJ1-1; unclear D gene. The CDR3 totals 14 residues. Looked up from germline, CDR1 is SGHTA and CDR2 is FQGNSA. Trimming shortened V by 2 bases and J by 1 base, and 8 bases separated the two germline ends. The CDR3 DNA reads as TGTGCCAGCAGCTTAACAGCTGGGAACACTGAAGCTTTCTTT. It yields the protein CASSLTAGNTEAFF.